This TCR beta chain is drawn from a study of blood T cell repertoires in COVID-19. V was trimmed by 1 base and J by 4 bases, leaving 13 bases between them. Germline assignment: CDR1 SGHDN and CDR2 FVKESK. The CDR3 totals 15 residues. Authors' methods: Amplification with reference gene primers provided the estimates of nucleated cell counts. Method: immunoSEQ multiplex PCR; TCRdb's copy keeps in-frame clones and lacks some. From that table come the V and J calls and clone size; the DNA was used to work out D and trimming. The data hold 200,000 to 250,000 clones, with more than 75% observed a single time.

Input material: peripheral blood. V is TRBV14 and J is TRBJ1-2, with D possibly being TRBD1 (6 bases). The sequence derives from a human donor in a cohort sampled during active COVID-19. CDR3 sequence (DNA): TGTGCCAGCAGCCAAGCGGGCAGGGGAACCTATGGCTACACCTTC. Its protein is CASSQAGRGTYGYTF. The full variable domain, completed using reference TRBV14 and TRBJ1-2, is EAGVTQFPSHSVIEKGQTVTLRCDPISGHDNLYWYRRVMGKEIKFLLHFVKESKQDESGMPNNRFLAERTGGTYSTLKVQPAELEDSGVYFCASSQAGRGTYGYTFGSGTRLTVV.